Listed here are 20 T cell receptor beta chains from one sample, sequenced in a study of CD8+ T cells in alopecia areata. Reverse transcription of extracted RNA yielded cDNA, which provided the sequencing template. Here immunoSEQ multiplex PCR was the method, and the copy in TCRdb shows in-frame clones only, minus some. This repertoire lists around 300,000 clones without singletons; 1.2% sits in the top ten. Separation of pooled cutaneous lymph node cells was by sorting with CD4, CD8alpha, NKG2D, NKG2ACE and other markers. The sample comprised CD4+ T cells sorted from a lymph node. These receptors originate from a C3H/HeJ mouse with alopecia areata. For the strain, the MHC haplotype given is H2-k.

About this clone itself: Each gene name is a mouse one. The sequenced fragment ends 4 residues before the CDR3 boundary, so the rest is inferred from the germline J gene. The gene calls are TRBV1 and TRBJ1-2; tentatively, D is TRBD1 (5 bases). The CDR3 is made up of 14 amino acids. Germline lookup yields CDR1 NSQYPW and CDR2 LRSPGD (reference sequence). CDR3 DNA, as far as it was read: TGCACCTGCAGTGCAGATTGGGGGGAGCCC. Its protein is CTCSADWGEP. The CDR3 reads in full as CTCSADWGEPDYTF.

Regarding this clone: The genes are named according to mouse. Read data end 4 residues before the CDR3 end; the end is taken from the germline J gene. Additional DNA sequences in this sample encode the identical CDR3. The chain has TRBV1 and TRBJ2-7, with 9 bases matching TRBD1. This CDR3 has 13 residues. Germline CDR1 is NSQYPW and CDR2 is LRSPGD (reference sequence). CDR3 DNA (partial): TGCACCTGCAGTGCAGGGGACAGGGAT. The encoded protein is CTCSAGDRD. From start to end, the CDR3 is CTCSAGDRDEQYF.

There are a few counts of this clone. The gene names here belong to mouse. The same CDR3 arises from other DNA sequences in this sample as well. CDR3 DNA, as far as it was read: TGTGCCAGCAGTGAGGACAGGGGTGGTTCGCCC. As protein: CASSEDRGGSP. The whole CDR3 sequence is CASSEDRGGSPLYF. This rearrangement joins TRBV13-3 to TRBJ1-6; 9 bases match TRBD1. The read ends 3 residues early relative to the CDR3; the germline J gene fills the gap. TRBJ1-6 is assigned to the ORF class and has an uncertain function. The junction had 3 bases not matched to a gene; V was cut back by 2 bases and J by 9 bases. Germline V gene data show CDR1 as NNHDY and CDR2 as SYVADS. This CDR3 comprises 14 residues.

With regard to this clone: Gene names are the mouse ones. The CDR3 end is not reached by the read, which stops 4 residues before it; the germline J gene fills it in. The chain has TRBV29 and TRBJ2-3, with 7 positions matching TRBD1. This CDR3 spans 15 amino acids. Germline V CDR1 and CDR2: MSHET, SYDVDS. V shed 3 bases and J 0 bases; nucleotides not matched to a gene: 3. CDR3 in amino acids: CASSFRDSSAETLYF. CDR3 DNA, as far as it was read: TGTGCTAGCAGTTTCCGGGACAGTAGTGCAGAA.

Comments on this clone: Gene names are mouse gene names. The sequenced fragment ends 4 residues before the CDR3 boundary, so the rest is inferred from the germline J gene. This sequence joins TRBV14 and TRBJ1-1, with 10 bases identical to TRBD1. With V trimmed by 2 bases and J by 1 base, 5 bases remained unmatched. This CDR3 has 16 amino acids. The germline V gene has CDR1 SGHDT and CDR2 FRDEAV. The CDR3 loop is CASSFWTGGKNTEVFF. The CDR3 DNA, read in part, is TGTGCCAGCAGTTTTTGGACAGGGGGTAAAAACACA.

In its sample, this clone was seen a few times. The gene names here belong to mouse. The read gets to within 4 residues of the CDR3 end, and the germline J gene fills in the rest. The chain carries TRBV19 and TRBJ1-2, with 10 bases fitting TRBD1. The CDR3 is 13 amino acids. Germline CDR1 reads FNHDT; CDR2 reads SITEND (reference sequence). CDR3 protein: CASSRQGAIDYTF. CDR3 DNA, as far as it was read: TGTGCCAGCAGTCGACAGGGGGCAATC.

Concerning this clone: The genes are named according to mouse. The DNA ends 4 residues before the CDR3 does, and the rest of the CDR3 is filled in from the germline J gene. The V gene is TRBV5, the J gene TRBJ2-7; TRBD2 matches at 11 bases. The CDR3 is made up of 16 amino acids. Germline V lookup: CDR1 LGHNA, CDR2 YNLKQL (reference sequence). CDR3 DNA (partial): TGTGCCAGCAGCCAAGAGGGAGGACTGGGGGGAGAT. This encodes CASSQEGGLGGD. The CDR3 as a whole reads CASSQEGGLGGDEQYF.

As regards this clone: Gene names refer to mouse genes. The read terminates 4 residues ahead of where the CDR3 ends, so the germline J gene completes it. The J gene is TRBJ2-4, the V gene TRBV13-1; TRBD2 matches 11 bases. This CDR3 is 14 amino acids long. The germline V gene encodes CDR1 NSHNY and CDR2 SYGAGN. CDR3 residues: CASSGTGGPNTLYF. Incomplete CDR3 DNA: TGTGCCAGCAGTGGGACTGGGGGGCCAAAC.

Remarks on this clone: A much larger clone sits a single nucleotide away, making a read error possible. Gene names are mouse gene names. The CDR3 extends 4 residues past the end of the read, so its final part is completed from the germline J gene. V and J are TRBV4 and TRBJ2-3, with D perhaps matching TRBD1 (6 bases). The CDR3 contains 15 residues. V lost 5 bases to trimming and J lost 0 bases, with 12 bases between them. Germline V gene lookup returns CDR1 LGHDT and CDR2 YNNKQL (reference sequence). CDR3 bases read: TGTGCCAGCAGCCCCGGGACATCTAGTGCAGAA. This encodes CASSPGTSSAE. The CDR3 reads in full as CASSPGTSSAETLYF.

About this clone: Germline and genes: mouse. The read stops 4 residues short of the end of the CDR3; the missing end is completed from the germline J gene. The chain employs TRBV19 and TRBJ2-4, with D possibly being TRBD1 (6 bases). The germline gives CDR1 FNHDT, CDR2 SITEND (reference sequence). The CDR3 consists of 15 residues. The V end lost 2 bases, the J end lost 0 bases, and 10 bases lay between the germline ends. The CDR3 spells CASSMSGESQNTLYF. The sequenced part of the CDR3 DNA is TGTGCCAGCAGTATGTCAGGGGAGAGTCAAAAC.

This clone was observed a handful of times. Gene names denote mouse genes. Sequencing ends 4 residues short of the CDR3 end; the germline J gene provides the rest. The sample has other DNA sequences that encode this CDR3 too. This sequence joins TRBV19 and TRBJ2-4; a possible D gene is TRBD1 (6 bases). The CDR3 loop spans 13 amino acids. CDR1 and CDR2 (germline): FNHDT, SITEND (reference sequence). The part of the CDR3 DNA that was read is TGTGCCAGCAGTATGGGGACATTAAAC. Its protein product is CASSMGTLN. The complete CDR3 protein is CASSMGTLNTLYF.

Worth noting for this clone: Given a much more abundant clone one base away, this may be a read error. All gene names here are mouse names. With the read ending 4 residues before the CDR3 end, the germline J gene is used to fill in that end. V usage is TRBV19 and J usage is TRBJ2-5, with 10 bases lining up with TRBD1. The CDR3 sequence is 14 residues long. The germline CDR1 and CDR2 sequences are FNHDT and SITEND (reference sequence). The CDR3 bases that were read are TGTGCCAGCAGCCCGACAGGGGGCTGGGAC. Translation gives CASSPTGGWD. The CDR3 reads in full as CASSPTGGWDTQYF.

Worth noting for this clone: Germline and genes: mouse. The CDR3 end is not reached by the read, which stops 4 residues before it; the germline J gene fills it in. At the DNA level, this CDR3 is encoded by other sequences in the same sample as well. The chain joins TRBV5 to TRBJ2-5; weak D call: TRBD2 (7 bases). Germline V gene lookup returns CDR1 LGHNA and CDR2 YNLKQL (reference sequence). This CDR3 contains 13 residues. CDR3: CASSQGGADTQYF. Partial CDR3 DNA: TGTGCCAGCAGCCAAGGGGGGGCGGAC.

This clone has more than one count but fewer than ten. All gene names here are mouse names. The read is 4 residues too short to cover the CDR3 end, so that end is filled in from the germline J gene. The chain links TRBV19 to TRBJ2-5; weak D call: TRBD1 (6 bases). This CDR3 region has 14 residues. Trimming cost V 1 base and J 3 bases, with 9 bases left between them. Germline loops: CDR1 FNHDT, CDR2 SITEND (reference sequence). The CDR3 loop is CASSIPGHQDTQYF. The CDR3 DNA, read in part, is TGTGCCAGCAGTATACCGGGACATCAAGAC.

About this clone itself: Any gene name here is a mouse gene name. The read falls 4 residues short of the CDR3 end, and the missing part is taken from the germline J gene. The chain employs TRBV3 and TRBJ2-5, with D possibly matching TRBD1 (6 bases). Looked up from germline, CDR1 is SNHLY and CDR2 is FYNGKV (reference sequence). The CDR3 is made up of 14 amino acids. The sequenced CDR3 bases are TGTGCCAGCAGCTTAGGGACAGACGGGGAC. Translating it yields CASSLGTDGD. The entire CDR3 protein reads CASSLGTDGDTQYF.

The sample holds a few counts of this clone. Germline and genes: mouse. Read coverage stops 4 residues before the CDR3 terminus; the germline J gene supplies the remainder. This chain links TRBV1 with TRBJ1-2; the match to TRBD1 covers 10 bases. V lost 1 base to trimming and J lost 0 bases; unmatched junction nucleotides: 2. Germline V CDR1 and CDR2: NSQYPW, LRSPGD (reference sequence). The CDR3 is 16 amino acids. CDR3 residues: CTCSAGQGAPNSDYTF. The CDR3 DNA, read in part, is TGCACCTGCAGTGCAGGACAGGGGGCTCCAAACTCC.

This clone was detected only a few times. Gene names denote mouse genes. Read data end 4 residues before the CDR3 end; the end is taken from the germline J gene. This sample includes further DNA sequences coding for the same CDR3. The gene calls are TRBV1 and TRBJ2-7; possible D gene TRBD1, 7 bases. The germline V gene has CDR1 NSQYPW and CDR2 LRSPGD (reference sequence). The CDR3 contains 13 residues. CDR3 DNA (partial): TGCACCTGCAGTGCAGGAGGGGGCGAT. It specifies CTCSAGGGD. The CDR3 in its entirety is CTCSAGGGDEQYF.

Of note for this clone: Gene names denote mouse genes. The sequenced fragment ends 4 residues before the CDR3 boundary, so the rest is inferred from the germline J gene. The chain couples TRBV17 to TRBJ1-2; maybe TRBD1 (6 bases). Germline V gene sequence: CDR1 MNHDT, CDR2 YYDKIL. This CDR3 region has 13 residues. Trimming stripped 6 bases from V and 0 bases from J, with 8 bases between. The covered CDR3 bases are TGTGCTAGCAGCGACAGGACAAACTCC. It codes for CASSDRTNS. The CDR3 as a whole reads CASSDRTNSDYTF.

A word on this clone: Gene names refer to mouse genes. Read sequence stops 4 residues before the CDR3 end, and the germline J gene provides the missing end. V is TRBV17 and J is TRBJ2-2, with TRBD2 matching 7 bases. CDR1 is MNHDT, CDR2 YYDKIL, per germline. This CDR3 has 15 amino acids. Trimming cost V 3 bases and J 2 bases; bases outside gene matches: 3. The CDR3 reads CASSRGWGNTGQLYF. CDR3 DNA (partial): TGTGCTAGCAGTAGGGGCTGGGGGAACACCGGG.

In its sample, this clone was seen a few times. Gene and germline names: mouse. The DNA ends 4 residues before the CDR3 does, and the rest of the CDR3 is filled in from the germline J gene. The chain recombines TRBV5 with TRBJ2-7; 9 nucleotides line up with TRBD2. J gave up 3 bases and V 1 base, and 4 bases lay outside the gene matches. This CDR3 comprises 15 residues. Germline V CDR1 and CDR2: LGHNA, YNLKQL (reference sequence). CDR3 DNA, as far as it was read: TGTGCCAGCAGCCAAGTCGGGGACTGGGTCTAT. It encodes CASSQVGDWVY. The entire CDR3 is CASSQVGDWVYEQYF.